The clone carrying this TCR beta chain was observed a handful of times. Its antigen is not identified. This entry comes from a study of human T cells and chemical hapten exposure. Study outcomes and limitations: The study found that PT1 expanded TCR counts correlated positively with patch test score.

Specified time point: patch test 3, about 24 weeks after DPC sensitization. This sample's treatment: therapeutic diphenylcyclopropenone sensitization with weekly scalp DPC. The total RNA was obtained from whole blood that was not fractionated. Each CDR3 protein gets one entry after TCRdb re-called the RACE reads with MiXCR. The sample contains 40,000 or so distinct CDR3 sequences, approximately 12% of which appear only once. With V trimmed by 5 bases and J by 5 bases, 5 bases remained unmatched. CDR1 is SGHAT, CDR2 FQNNGV, per germline. The CDR3 is 14 amino acids. Sample: whole blood, taken in connection with sensitization to the hapten diphenylcyclopropenone (DPC). V gene TRBV11-2 combines with J gene TRBJ2-5; 10 positions match TRBD2. This TCR was sampled from a woman aged 40 to 50 with alopecia areata. Some clones in this sample may be carry-over from other donors' samples. The DNA for the CDR3 is TGTGCCAGCAGCCCCGTTAGCGGGGGGGAGACCCAGTACTTC. Translation gives CASSPVSGGETQYF.